This T cell receptor beta chain was found in a study of shared clonotypes between healthy human individuals. Study findings and constraints: Richness estimates generally favored naive over memory subsets. The low donor count limited represented genetic and exposure-history diversity.

In this sample, this clone turned up a few times. Its antigen is as yet unknown. Data came from immunoSEQ multiplex PCR; TCRdb stores just in-frame clones and leaves some out. The sample has approximately 95,000 clones; approximately 61% are singletons. Germline CDR1 MNHEY, CDR2 SMNVEV (reference sequence). The CDR3 length is 15 residues. The V end was cut by 2 bases, the J end by 2 bases, with 13 bases between. CCR7-negative CD45RA+ TemRA cells were pooled with CD45RO+ cells for CD8 memory. The chain joins TRBV27 to TRBJ2-7; D unresolved. The sample consisted of memory CD8+ T cells sorted from blood. Described subset: CD45RO+ cells pooled with CCR7-negative TemRA cells. The TCR was taken from a man aged 25-45 years in good health. CDR3 region: CASSLAATATYEQYF. In DNA form, the CDR3 reads TGTGCCAGCAGTTTAGCGGCGACGGCCACCTACGAGCAGTACTTC.